Described below is a single T cell receptor beta chain sequence and its context. This sample is drawn from a study of blood T cell repertoires in COVID-19. The table came from immunoSEQ multiplex PCR; TCRdb's copy has only in-frame clones and leaves some out. Of 400,000 to 550,000 clones listed, 70% to 90% were seen once; the top ten hold 1.5% to 2%. The sequenced material came from PBMCs or T cells enriched from blood (not recorded which). The TCR was taken from a woman aged 18-29 years with acute COVID-19.

The DNA for the CDR3 is TGTGCCAGCAGCTTAGGGGACGGGGGAAATGAAGCTTTCTTT. This encodes CASSLGDGGNEAFF. The chain uses TRBV7-2 and TRBJ1-1; TRBD1 is a possible D gene (5 bases). The V gene's germline CDR1 is SGHTA and CDR2 FQGNSA. The V gene lost 1 base and the J gene lost 7 bases, with 13 bases spanning the gap. The CDR3 has 14 amino acids.